This T cell receptor beta chain was documented in a study of blood T cell repertoires in COVID-19 (dated by TCRdb to between 2020 and 2021). About the full investigation: Samples from collaborators originated in the United States, Italy and Spain and spanned both the acute and convalescent phases of COVID-19. The prospective study material was composed of cDNA or gDNA derived from T cells, B-cell-depleted T cells, or PBMCs. Subjects who had been exposed to COVID-19, were actively infected with it, or had recovered from it provided the deeply sampled blood TCRbeta repertoires that made up the dataset. The repertoires were released in a freely available public database meant as a resource for research on the immune response to SARS-CoV-2. Samples came from the ongoing ImmuneRACE study (first 160 participants) plus 1,254 subjects from 6 global collaborators. Sample metadata almost always included a de-identified subject ID, COVID-19 status, age in years and sex. HLA class I and class II types, where available, came from metadata supplied by the sample provider rather than from assay-based typing. What the work shows at the level of the full study, not this receptor alone: The quantity of clinical and demographic metadata differed by source and by participant and was supplied without curation.

Participants in the prospective study were enrolled through a virtual design, were aged about 18 to 100 years, and lived in 24 United States geographic areas. To assign participants to cohorts, the prospective study relied on clinical history that participants themselves reported in a screening survey and a study questionnaire. Recovered participants in ImmuneRACE Cohort 3 were defined by two consecutive negative NP/OP PCR tests, clearance by a healthcare professional, or resolution of symptoms. Mobile phlebotomists in the prospective study collected whole blood, serum and a nasopharyngeal or oropharyngeal swab from every participant. Prospective study participants could optionally give additional blood draws and questionnaires over an approximately 2-month period. Before DNA extraction, prospective study blood samples were shipped either frozen or at room temperature. Regarding this clone: It lacks a known antigen. No qualities accompany the bases; no much larger clone lies one base away.

TCRbeta CDR3 regions were amplified from genomic DNA by means of the immunoSEQ Assay, a bias-controlled multiplex PCR. The authors processed their data as follows. The number of nucleated cells in each sample was estimated from the amplification of reference gene primers within the assay. To quantify the absolute abundance of each unique TCRbeta CDR3 rearrangement, sequence reads were collapsed and filtered. For each sample, productive Simpson clonality was calculated as the square root of Simpson's diversity index across productive rearrangements. TCRdb took over this immuneACCESS table, retaining in-frame rearrangements with V and J assigned. Such tables are incomplete; in checked studies, under half of the missing clones stem from an unresolved V gene, and the remainder is unexplained. D and trimming were read from the DNA, whereas the V and J calls and clone size are those reported in that table. The sample includes 200,000 to 250,000 clones, with more than 80% observed a single time. The top ten hold around 1.3% of the sample.

Spanning cysteine to phenylalanine, the CDR3 consists of 15 amino acids. Only the CDR3 DNA is retained, 45 bases long and in frame from the first base. CDR1 and CDR2, per the germline V gene, are MNHEY and SVGEGT. V was cut back by 1 base and J by 0 bases, leaving a gap of 7 bases between them. In this chain, TRBV6-2 or TRBV6-3 is recombined with TRBJ2-1, with a weak D call of TRBD1 (5 bases match). The source material was PBMCs or T cells enriched from blood (not recorded which). This receptor was identified in a man aged 25 to 40 who had recovered from COVID-19. The CDR3 loop reads CASSYFRGSYNEQFF. Here is the DNA: TGTGCCAGCAGTTACTTTAGGGGCTCCTACAATGAGCAGTTCTTC.